Each of the 6 T cell receptor beta chains below was sequenced from the same sample in a study of T cell repertoires in cytomegalovirus infection. TCRdb passed the reads through MiXCR, listing each CDR3 protein once. The sample contains about 230,000 distinct CDR3 sequences, over 20% of which appear only once. The sequencing input was CD8+ T cells from PBMCs. The receptors shown here come from a human donor in good health (CMV status not recorded). Some clones in this sample may be carry-over from other donors' samples.

This clonotype showed up just a few times. This chain joins TRBV7-9 and TRBJ1-6; possibly TRBD1 for D (5 bases). Trimming pared 5 bases from V and 9 bases from J, leaving 14 bases between. Germline values: CDR1 SEHNR, CDR2 FQNEAQ (reference sequence). This CDR3 region has 14 residues. CDR3 nucleotides: TGTGCCAGCAGCCCGGAGGGGTTGGCTTCACCCCTCCACTTT. Its translation: CASSPEGLASPLHF.

This clonotype was counted at least ten times. The J gene is TRBJ1-3, the V gene TRBV7-2; D call uncertain. V was shortened by 1 base and J by 0 bases, with 10 bases between the two germline ends. Germline-derived CDR1 and CDR2 are SGHTA and FQGNSA. The CDR3 has 16 amino acids. The CDR3 sequence is CASSLDERFSGNTIYF. The CDR3 nucleotides read TGTGCCAGCAGCTTAGATGAGAGATTCTCTGGAAACACCATATATTTT.

The V gene is TRBV5-1, the J gene TRBJ2-1, with TRBD2 matching over 9 bases. Germline V gives CDR1 SGHRS, CDR2 YFSETQ. This CDR3 is built from 17 residues. Losses at the gene ends were 0 bases for V and 0 bases for J; bases not matched to a gene: 4. The CDR3 spells CASSLVPSGVSYNEQFF. The CDR3 nucleotides read TGCGCCAGCAGCTTGGTGCCTAGCGGGGTCTCCTACAATGAGCAGTTCTTC.

This clonotype was counted between two and nine times. The chain links TRBV29-1 to TRBJ2-6; 10 bases line up with TRBD2. CDR3 length: 20 residues. Germline loops: CDR1 SQVTM, CDR2 ANQGSEA. Trimming cost V 0 bases and J 2 bases; bases outside gene matches: 13. CDR3 in DNA: TGCAGCGTTGAAGAAGGGATATCTAGCGGGGGATACGCTGGGGCCAACGTCCTGACTTTC. This codes for CSVEEGISSGGYAGANVLTF.

This chain links TRBV6-6 with TRBJ2-5; 7 bases line up with TRBD1. The germline CDR1 and CDR2 sequences are MNHNY and SVGAGI (reference sequence). This CDR3 contains 15 residues. The trim removed 6 bases at V and 4 bases at J, leaving 11 bases unmatched. In nucleotides, the CDR3 is TGTGCCAGCAGGCCAAACCCCGGGACAGCAGAGACCCAGTACTTC. It is translated as CASRPNPGTAETQYF.

With regard to this clonotype: A read error is likely, as this CDR3 ends without the conserved phenylalanine or tryptophan. The chain employs TRBV12-3 or TRBV12-4 and TRBJ2-2; TRBD1 or TRBD2 may be the D gene (5 bases each). This CDR3 contains 12 residues. V shed 6 bases and J shed 4 bases, with 6 bases lying between them. The CDR3 here is CASRGTTGELFL. The CDR3 nucleotides read TGTGCCAGCAGGGGGACCACCGGGGAGCTGTTTCTT.